These T cell receptor beta chains were read from a single sample in a study of CD8 T cells in ankylosing spondylitis. Each CDR3 protein is one row after TCRdb ran MiXCR on the 5' RACE reads. The table includes 650,000 to 800,000 distinct CDR3 sequences, 15% to 20% detected once. The sequencing sample was made of blood, either unsorted or a sorted T cell fraction (not recorded which). These receptors came from a male donor with ankylosing spondylitis. Both conserved end residues are part of each CDR3. A D gene is named only where the DNA matches it firmly. Not every row has a clone size; where given, it reads once, few, many or a size class.

>TRBJ2-1|TRBD1|15|few|TRBV7-9
CASSLEPTGDHEQFF
TGTGCCAGCAGCTTAGAACCGACAGGGGACCATGAGCAGTTCTTC
>TRBJ2-7|TRBD1|14|many|TRBV7-9
CASSLGQGVYEQYF
TGTGCCAGCAGCCTCGGACAGGGCGTCTACGAGCAGTACTTC
>TRBJ1-4|.|14|.|TRBV12-3/TRBV12-4
CASSPRLKGEKLFF
TGTGCCAGCAGTCCGAGATTGAAAGGAGAAAAACTGTTTTTT
>TRBJ2-7|.|12|many|TRBV18
CASSQEGREQYF
TGTGCCAGCTCACAAGAGGGACGCGAGCAGTACTTC
>TRBJ2-5|TRBD2|14|.|TRBV12-3/TRBV12-4
CASRQRGGGETQYF
TGTGCCAGCAGGCAGCGGGGGGGAGGTGAGACCCAGTACTTC
>TRBJ1-6|TRBD1|14|.|TRBV5-1
CASRHQGTGSPLHF
TGCGCCAGCAGGCATCAGGGGACAGGTTCACCCCTCCACTTT
>TRBJ2-2|.|16|.|TRBV6-5
CASSYGVGAYTGELFF
TGTGCCAGCAGTTACGGGGTGGGGGCCTACACCGGGGAGCTGTTTTTT
>TRBJ2-2|TRBD2|16|many|TRBV4-3
CASSQGLAGNTGELFF
TGCGCCAGCAGCCAAGGACTAGCGGGAAATACCGGGGAGCTGTTTTTT
>TRBJ2-7|TRBD1|16|.|TRBV4-1
CASSQDLGTGFYEQYF
TGCGCCAGCAGCCAAGATCTCGGGACAGGGTTTTACGAGCAGTACTTC
>TRBJ2-3|TRBD1|14|.|TRBV7-6
CASRTGDGTDTQYF
TGTGCCAGCCGTACAGGGGACGGCACAGATACGCAGTATTTT
>TRBJ1-2|.|14|.|TRBV7-8
CASSAGRLNYGYTF
TGTGCCAGCAGCGCGGGACGGCTTAACTATGGCTACACCTTC
>TRBJ2-6|TRBD1|17|few|TRBV12-3/TRBV12-4
CASSPGQEGSGANVLTF
TGTGCCAGTTCCCCGGGACAGGAGGGGTCTGGGGCCAACGTCCTGACTTTC
>TRBJ2-5|TRBD2|16|few|TRBV6-2/TRBV6-3
CASSSLRTSGEETQYF
TGTGCCAGCAGTTCCCTCAGGACTAGCGGAGAGGAGACCCAGTACTTC
>TRBJ2-3|.|14|few|TRBV27
CASRPGQGGDTQYF
TGTGCCAGCAGACCTGGACAGGGAGGGGATACGCAGTATTTT
>TRBJ2-3|.|17|many|TRBV12-3/TRBV12-4
CASSFPTGPFSTDTQYF
TGTGCCAGCAGTTTCCCGACAGGACCCTTTAGCACAGATACGCAGTATTTT
>TRBJ2-1|.|14|.|TRBV12-3/TRBV12-4
CASNLEGLWNEQFF
TGTGCCAGCAACCTCGAGGGGTTGTGGAATGAGCAGTTCTTC
>TRBJ2-1|TRBD2|14|.|TRBV20-1
CSARTSGGASEQFF
TGCAGTGCTAGGACTAGCGGGGGGGCCTCGGAGCAGTTCTTC
>TRBJ2-7|.|16|few|TRBV20-1
CSARGEGALYEGEQYF
TGCAGTGCTAGAGGGGAAGGGGCGCTTTATGAGGGCGAGCAGTACTTC
>TRBJ2-2|TRBD2|15|few|TRBV7-6
CASRPWREPHGELFF
TGTGCCAGCAGACCCTGGCGGGAGCCCCACGGGGAGCTGTTTTTT
>TRBJ1-1|.|14|.|TRBV5-1
CASSWGGMNTEAFF
TGCGCCAGCTCCTGGGGGGGTATGAACACTGAAGCTTTCTTT